This is a list of T cell receptor beta chains from one sample in a study of blood T cell repertoires in COVID-19. The method was immunoSEQ multiplex PCR; TCRdb's version includes in-frame clones alone and lacks a portion of them. The sample shows about 430,000 clones, 70% to 90% of them seen only once. Sequences were obtained from PBMCs or T cells enriched from blood (not recorded which). Every receptor here comes from a woman aged 18-29 years who had been exposed to COVID-19. CDR3s include the opening cysteine and the closing phenylalanine or tryptophan. A D gene is named only where the DNA matches it firmly. Clone size is shown for a subset of rows, as once, few, many or a class of expanded clone.

D gene	J gene	clone size	V gene	CDR3 DNA	CDR3 protein
TRBD1	TRBJ1-2	NA	TRBV5-1	TGCGCCAGCAGCAGGGGACAGGGGGCGGCTAACTATGGCTACACCTTC	CASSRGQGAANYGYTF
NA	TRBJ2-2	NA	TRBV2	TGTGCCAGCAGTGTTTCTAAAGACAGGTCGAACACCGGGGAGCTGTTTTTT	CASSVSKDRSNTGELFF
TRBD2	TRBJ2-1	NA	TRBV6-5	TGTGCCAGCAGACTGGGACTAGCGGGGGTCGGCTCCGAGTTCTTC	CASRLGLAGVGSEFF
NA	TRBJ2-1	NA	TRBV7-9	TGTGCCAGCAGCTCCGCGGGGCTAATGGATGAGCAGTTCTTC	CASSSAGLMDEQFF
NA	TRBJ2-7	NA	TRBV6-2/TRBV6-3	TGTGCCAGCAGTTACTCGAGCCCGAGGTACGAGCAGTACTTC	CASSYSSPRYEQYF
TRBD1	TRBJ2-5	NA	TRBV28	TGTGCCAGCAGTTTACCGACGAACTCGGGACAGCTACAAGAGACCCAGTACTTC	CASSLPTNSGQLQETQYF
TRBD1	TRBJ1-2	NA	TRBV15	TGTGCCACCAAGACAGGGAACTATGGCTACACCTTC	CATKTGNYGYTF
NA	TRBJ1-2	few	TRBV15	TGTGCCACCAGCAGAGATAGGGCGCCGGCGGGCCGCGGCTACACCTTC	CATSRDRAPAGRGYTF
TRBD1	TRBJ2-7	NA	TRBV18	TGTGCCAGCACCTCCGGGACAGGGGGATACGAGCAGTACTTC	CASTSGTGGYEQYF
TRBD2	TRBJ2-7	NA	TRBV5-1	TGCGCCAGCAGCTTGGAGTCGGGAGGGCCTACCTACGAGCAGTACTTC	CASSLESGGPTYEQYF
NA	TRBJ2-7	NA	TRBV7-9	TGTGCCAGCAGCTCAACTCACTACGAGCAGTACTTC	CASSSTHYEQYF
TRBD1	TRBJ1-1	NA	TRBV28	TGTGCCAGCAGTTCGCAGACAGGGGGCGACACTGAAGCTTTCTTT	CASSSQTGGDTEAFF
TRBD1	TRBJ1-2	NA	TRBV27	TGTGCCAGCAGTACTTACCGGGACAGGGATGGCTACACCTTC	CASSTYRDRDGYTF
TRBD1	TRBJ1-5	NA	TRBV18	TGTGCCAGCTCCCTTGGGACAGGGAGCGCAAGCAATCAGCCCCAGCATTTT	CASSLGTGSASNQPQHF
NA	TRBJ1-1	NA	TRBV6-5	TGTGCCAGCAGTTTACGAGTAGACACTGAAGCTTTCTTT	CASSLRVDTEAFF
NA	TRBJ1-6	NA	TRBV6-2/TRBV6-3	TGTGCCAGCAGTTACTTACGACAGGAATCACCCCTCCACTTT	CASSYLRQESPLHF
NA	TRBJ1-4	NA	TRBV24-1	TGTGCCACCAGTGATTCCCTTCAGGGGGAAAAACTGTTTTTT	CATSDSLQGEKLFF
NA	TRBJ2-7	NA	TRBV28	TGTGCCAGCAGTTTACCCCCCCACTCCTACGAGCAGTACTTC	CASSLPPHSYEQYF
TRBD2	TRBJ2-7	NA	TRBV10-2	TGCGCCAGCAGTGAGCAGGGGCACAGACTAGCGGGAACCTACGAGCAGTACTTC	CASSEQGHRLAGTYEQYF
NA	TRBJ1-1	few	TRBV11-2	TGTGCCAGCAGCACCTCAGGGGTCGAAGCTTTCTTT	CASSTSGVEAFF
TRBD1	TRBJ2-1	NA	TRBV6-1	TGTGCCAGCAGTGGCGACAGGGCCCGAAGCTCCTACAATGAGCAGTTCTTC	CASSGDRARSSYNEQFF
TRBD1	TRBJ1-2	few	TRBV11-2	TGTGCCAGCAGCCTCGGACAGGGCTATGGCTACACCTTC	CASSLGQGYGYTF
NA	TRBJ1-5	NA	TRBV28	TGTGCCAGCAGTTTCTCAGGGTCGTACAATCAGCCCCAGCATTTT	CASSFSGSYNQPQHF
TRBD1	TRBJ2-5	NA	TRBV27	TGTGCCAGCAGTTCCGGGACAGGGGTAGGGCAAGAGACCCAGTACTTC	CASSSGTGVGQETQYF
NA	TRBJ1-4	NA	TRBV9	TGTGCCAGCAGCCCGGGGTCCTATCAAAGATATGAAAAACTGTTTTTT	CASSPGSYQRYEKLFF
NA	TRBJ2-1	NA	TRBV9	TGTGCCAGCAGCGTAGTTAGCGGCTCCTACAATGAGCAGTTCTTC	CASSVVSGSYNEQFF
TRBD2	TRBJ2-7	NA	TRBV7-9	TGTGCCAGCAGCCAGATATTAGGACTAGCGGGAGGGAGTACCTACGAGCAGTACTTC	CASSQILGLAGGSTYEQYF
TRBD1	TRBJ2-7	NA	TRBV5-6	TGTGCCAGCAGCAGCTCGGGACAGTATTCTTACGAGCAGTACTTC	CASSSSGQYSYEQYF
TRBD1	TRBJ1-3	NA	TRBV7-9	TGTGCCAGCAGCTTACGGGACAGGGGGTCAGGAAACACCATATATTTT	CASSLRDRGSGNTIYF
NA	TRBJ1-1	NA	TRBV5-1	TGCGCCAGCATCGGGGTTGACACTGAAGCTTTCTTT	CASIGVDTEAFF
NA	TRBJ2-2	NA	TRBV3-1/TRBV3-2	TGTGCCAGCAGCCCCCAGGGTTATATCACCGGGGAGCTGTTTTTT	CASSPQGYITGELFF
NA	TRBJ1-1	NA	TRBV6-6	TGTGCCAGCACCCCAGTCTCTGAAGCTTTCTTT	CASTPVSEAFF
NA	TRBJ2-4	NA	TRBV5-1	TGCGCCAGCAGCTTGGGACAGATCAAAAACATTCAGTACTTC	CASSLGQIKNIQYF
NA	TRBJ1-1	NA	TRBV29-1	TGCAGCGTTTTAAACAAGGAGAAAGGGGGCACTGAAGCTTTCTTT	CSVLNKEKGGTEAFF
NA	TRBJ1-2	NA	TRBV25-1	TGTGCCAGCAGCCTGGGGAGGGGAGGTGAGCGTGGCTACACCTTC	CASSLGRGGERGYTF
TRBD2	TRBJ2-7	NA	TRBV5-1	TGCGCCAGCAGCTTGGTCGGGGGGGGCACCCAAACCTACGAGCAGTACTTC	CASSLVGGGTQTYEQYF
NA	TRBJ1-5	NA	TRBV7-9	TGTGCCAGCAGCTCCACTGCAGGTGAGAAACAGCCCCAGCATTTT	CASSSTAGEKQPQHF
TRBD1	TRBJ1-5	NA	TRBV2	TGTGCCATCGGACAGGGGGCGACCAATCAGCCCCAGCATTTT	CAIGQGATNQPQHF
TRBD2	TRBJ2-5	NA	TRBV5-4	TGTGCCAGCAGCTTACCGGGACTAGCGGGCCAAGAGACCCAGTACTTC	CASSLPGLAGQETQYF
NA	TRBJ1-3	NA	TRBV19	TGTGCCAGTAGTATTTCAGGGATTGGAAACACCATATATTTT	CASSISGIGNTIYF
NA	TRBJ2-2	NA	TRBV11-3	TGTGCCAGCAGCAGGGACTCGGGCAACACCGGGGAGCTGTTTTTT	CASSRDSGNTGELFF